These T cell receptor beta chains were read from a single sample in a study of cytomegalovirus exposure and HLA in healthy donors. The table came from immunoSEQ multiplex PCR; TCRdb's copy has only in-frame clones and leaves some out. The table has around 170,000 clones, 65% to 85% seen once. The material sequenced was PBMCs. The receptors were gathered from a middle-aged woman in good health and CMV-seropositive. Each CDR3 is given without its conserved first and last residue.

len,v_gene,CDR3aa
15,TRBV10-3,AISPSSGTVNTGELF
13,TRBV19,ASRRSGESYNEQF
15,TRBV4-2,ASSQDTLAGRLGELF
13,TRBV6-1,ASSSTGILTDTQY
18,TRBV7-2,ASSLAGRTAGGNPTDTQY
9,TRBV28,ASRTDVGYT
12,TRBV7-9,ASSPLAGGGELF
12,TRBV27,ASSSKRGRETQY
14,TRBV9,ASSVAPQGTGNTIY
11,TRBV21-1,ASSIGTEETQY
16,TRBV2,ASRDHPWTPTTNEKLF
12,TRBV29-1,SVYGGANPGELF
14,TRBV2,ASRNRAGTAQEKLF
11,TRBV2,ASSQTGQETQY
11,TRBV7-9,ARNETGNYGYT
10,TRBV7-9,ASSGGPPEAF